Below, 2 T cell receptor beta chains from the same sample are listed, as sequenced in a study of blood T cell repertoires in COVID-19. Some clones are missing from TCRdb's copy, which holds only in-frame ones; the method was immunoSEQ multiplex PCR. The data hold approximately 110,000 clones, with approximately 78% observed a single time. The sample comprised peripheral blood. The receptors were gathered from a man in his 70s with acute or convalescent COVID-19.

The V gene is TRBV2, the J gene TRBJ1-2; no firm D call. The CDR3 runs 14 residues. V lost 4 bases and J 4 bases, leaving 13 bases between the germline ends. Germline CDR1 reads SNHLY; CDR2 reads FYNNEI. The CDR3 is CASSGQNTFYGYTF. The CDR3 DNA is TGTGCCAGCAGTGGGCAGAATACATTCTATGGCTACACCTTC.

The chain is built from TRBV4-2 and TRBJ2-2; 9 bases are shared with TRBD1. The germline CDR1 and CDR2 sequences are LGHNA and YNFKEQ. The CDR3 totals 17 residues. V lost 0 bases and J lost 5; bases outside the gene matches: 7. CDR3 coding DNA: TGTGCCAGCAGCCAAGATCACGGGACAGGGAGAACCGGGGAGCTGTTTTTT. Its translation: CASSQDHGTGRTGELFF.